A single sample is the source of the 30 T cell receptor beta chains below, sequenced in a study of cytomegalovirus exposure and HLA in healthy donors. This PCR relied on a set of 60 Vbeta primers and 13 Jbeta primers. TCRdb's copy holds only in-frame clones and misses some; the assay was immunoSEQ multiplex PCR. The sample has about 140,000 clones; over 75% are singletons. Sequenced input: PBMCs. The receptors derive from a man aged 25 to 45 in good health.

The V and J genes are TRBV7-2 and TRBJ1-2; a weak D match, TRBD1 (6 bases). The CDR3 is 15 residues long. The V gene lost 1 base and the J gene lost 4 bases, with 13 bases spanning the gap. Germline CDR1 reads SGHTA; CDR2 reads FQGNSA. CDR3 coding DNA: TGTGCCAGCAGCTTAGATTGGGGGCCAGGCTATGGCTACACCTTC. It codes for CASSLDWGPGYGYTF.

The gene calls are TRBV19 and TRBJ1-1; 8 bases are shared with TRBD1. CDR1 and CDR2 (germline): LNHDA, SQIVND (reference sequence). Germline trimming cut 3 bases from V and 0 bases from J; bases unmatched to any gene: 6. The CDR3 extends over 16 amino acids. CDR3 protein: CASSIGTGDVNTEAFF. The CDR3 nucleotides are TGTGCCAGTAGTATTGGGACAGGAGACGTGAACACTGAAGCTTTCTTT.

This clone came up a few times. V is TRBV30 and J is TRBJ2-7; the D gene is possibly TRBD2 (6 bases). V lost 6 bases and J lost 2, with 14 bases in between. CDR3 length equals 13 residues. In germline, CDR1 is GTSNPN, CDR2 SVGIG (reference sequence). CDR3 in amino acids: CACDGRIAYEQYF. As DNA, the CDR3 is TGTGCCTGTGATGGGAGGATCGCCTACGAGCAGTACTTC.

The chain uses TRBV2 and TRBJ2-3; TRBD2 is a possible D gene (6 bases). The CDR3 spans 13 residues. Trimming removed 6 bases from V and 6 bases from J, with 13 bases in between. In germline, CDR1 is SNHLY, CDR2 FYNNEI. In DNA form, the CDR3 reads TGTGCCAGCAGAGCTGCGGGATCGGATACGCAGTATTTT. It specifies CASRAAGSDTQYF.

V gene TRBV25-1 combines with J gene TRBJ2-1; a weak D match, TRBD2 (6 bases). The CDR3 runs 16 residues. Trimming took off 6 bases at V and 4 bases at J, with 19 bases between the two ends. In germline, CDR1 is MGHDK, CDR2 SYGVNS. CDR3 coding DNA: TGTGCCAGCAGCCTAACGCGTAGCGGAGGATACAATGAGCAGTTCTTC. Encoded protein: CASSLTRSGGYNEQFF. Complete variable domain (other parts from reference TRBV25-1 and TRBJ2-1): EADIYQTPRYLVIGTGKKITLECSQTMGHDKMYWYQQDPGMELHLIHYSYGVNSTEKGDLSSESTVSRIRTEHFPLTLESARPSHTSQYLCASSLTRSGGYNEQFFGPGTRLTVL.

The chain recombines TRBV4-1 with TRBJ2-1; 9 bases fit TRBD2. V was clipped by 6 bases and J by 8 bases; unmatched bases: 14. Per germline, CDR1 MGHRA and CDR2 YSYEKL. This CDR3 spans 16 amino acids. The CDR3 here is CASSPPLRGRDHEQFF. For the CDR3, the DNA is TGCGCCAGCAGTCCCCCGCTGCGCGGGAGGGACCATGAGCAGTTCTTC.

The V call is TRBV6-6, the J call TRBJ2-1; D is possibly TRBD2 (5 bases). V lost 2 bases and J lost 2, with 7 bases in between. This CDR3 spans 14 amino acids. The V gene's germline CDR1 is MNHNY and CDR2 SVGAGI (reference sequence). CDR3: CASSYGETYNEQFF. CDR3 nucleotides: TGTGCCAGCAGTTACGGGGAGACCTACAATGAGCAGTTCTTC.

This chain uses TRBV2 with TRBJ2-2, with 11 bases that match TRBD2. Germline-derived CDR1 and CDR2 are SNHLY and FYNNEI. This CDR3 is 16 amino acids long. Trimming removed 6 bases from V and 2 bases from J; junction bases left unmatched: 5. The CDR3 loop is CASRAGTSGNTGELFF. The CDR3 DNA reads TGTGCCAGCAGAGCCGGGACTAGCGGCAACACCGGGGAGCTGTTTTTT.

The rearrangement uses TRBV9 and TRBJ1-1; D might be TRBD1 (5 bases). V gave up 4 bases and J gave up 0 bases, with 10 bases separating them. This CDR3 has 14 amino acids. Germline CDR1 reads SGDLS; CDR2 reads YYNGEE. This CDR3 reads CASSLKTVNTEAFF. The CDR3 region has the DNA TGTGCCAGCAGCTTAAAGACAGTGAACACTGAAGCTTTCTTT.

The chain employs TRBV7-3 and TRBJ2-2, with D possibly TRBD1 on 5 matching bases. The CDR3 loop spans 15 amino acids. Per germline, CDR1 SGHTA and CDR2 FQGTGA. V was pared by 5 bases and J by 3 bases, with 13 bases between. The DNA of the CDR3 is TGTGCCAGCAGCCCAGGGTTAGGGGACACCGGGGAGCTGTTTTTT. Protein sequence: CASSPGLGDTGELFF.

The chain is built from TRBV7-9 and TRBJ2-2, with 12 nucleotides matching TRBD2. Per the germline V gene, CDR1 is SEHNR and CDR2 is FQNEAQ (reference sequence). V shed 6 bases and J 7 bases; nucleotides not matched to a gene: 6. The CDR3 has 15 amino acids. The CDR3 DNA reads TGTGCCAGCAGTTCTAGCGGGAGGGGCATCGGGGAGCTGTTTTTT. The encoded protein is CASSSSGRGIGELFF.

This chain links TRBV6-1 with TRBJ2-3; TRBD1 might be the D (6 bases). The germline V gene encodes CDR1 MNHNS and CDR2 SASEGT. The CDR3 contains 14 residues. The ends were cut back, 7 bases at V and 0 bases at J, with 11 bases in the middle. This CDR3 reads CASIGTFSTDTQYF. Here the CDR3 DNA reads TGTGCCAGCATCGGGACATTTAGCACAGATACGCAGTATTTT.

Only a few counts were recorded for this clone. The CDR3 reads CASSLKSPRAFF. CDR3 coding DNA: TGTGCCAGCAGCTTGAAGAGCCCTAGAGCTTTCTTT. The chain carries TRBV5-6 and TRBJ1-1; D ambiguous. V lost 1 base and J lost 10, with 11 bases in between. This CDR3 region has 12 residues. The germline V gene encodes CDR1 SGHDT and CDR2 YYEEEE.

The CDR3 DNA sequence: TGTGCCAGCATTTCAAACTATGGCTACACCTTC. It codes for CASISNYGYTF. J is TRBJ1-2 and V is TRBV28; D is unclear. The CDR3 is made up of 11 amino acids. The V gene lost 7 bases and the J gene lost 2 bases, with 5 bases spanning the gap. The germline gives CDR1 MDHEN, CDR2 SYDVKM.

The chain couples TRBV9 to TRBJ2-7; D is perhaps TRBD2 (7 bases). Germline CDR1 reads SGDLS; CDR2 reads YYNGEE. The germline V and J ends were trimmed by 4 bases and 6 bases, with 17 bases remaining between them. The CDR3 sequence is 14 residues long. For the CDR3, the DNA is TGTGCCAGCAGCTTGGGGGTCGGGGGGCTCGAGCAGTACTTC. Protein sequence: CASSLGVGGLEQYF.

The chain has TRBV9 and TRBJ2-1, with 7 nucleotides matching TRBD2. Trimming removed 4 bases from V and 2 bases from J; junction bases left unmatched: 9. Per germline, CDR1 SGDLS and CDR2 YYNGEE. The CDR3 has 16 residues. For the CDR3, the DNA is TGTGCCAGCAGCTCCCGGGGAGCGGGAACCTACAATGAGCAGTTCTTC. Its protein product is CASSSRGAGTYNEQFF.

The chain combines TRBV19 with TRBJ2-3, with 12 positions matching TRBD2. The germline gives CDR1 LNHDA, CDR2 SQIVND (reference sequence). The CDR3 is 17 amino acids. Unmatched junction bases numbered 8, after V lost 2 bases and J lost 5 bases. The chain's CDR3 is CASSIRLAGGPLDTQYF. In nucleotides, the CDR3 is TGTGCCAGTAGTATACGGCTAGCGGGAGGGCCGTTAGATACGCAGTATTTT.

This clone was detected only a few times. The chain recombines TRBV6-5 with TRBJ2-7; 8 bases map to TRBD2. V trimming: 2 bases; J trimming: 0 bases; junction bases outside the gene matches: 3. The CDR3 consists of 15 residues. Germline V CDR1 and CDR2: MNHEY, SVGAGI. CDR3 sequence (DNA): TGTGCCAGCAGTTACGAAAGCGGGAGCTCCTACGAGCAGTACTTC. Its translation is CASSYESGSSYEQYF.

The chain is built from TRBV18 and TRBJ2-1, with 9 nucleotides matching TRBD2. Unmatched junction bases numbered 8, after V lost 2 bases and J lost 9 bases. The germline CDR1 and CDR2 sequences are KGHSH and LQKENI. The length of the CDR3 is 15 residues. The chain's CDR3 is CASSPIAGEGVEQFF. The CDR3 nucleotides read TGTGCCAGCTCACCAATAGCGGGAGAAGGTGTTGAGCAGTTCTTC.

The chain has TRBV27 and TRBJ2-2, with TRBD2 identical over 8 bases. J was trimmed by 4 bases and V by 1 base; bases with no gene match: 2. The CDR3 has 15 amino acids. CDR1 and CDR2 from the germline V gene are MNHEY and SMNVEV (reference sequence). CDR3 nucleotides: TGTGCCAGCAGTTTATTTGGGACTAGCACCGGGGAGCTGTTTTTT. It is translated as CASSLFGTSTGELFF.

This clone was seen only a few times. This chain connects TRBV27 to TRBJ2-2, with D possibly matching TRBD1 (5 bases). Germline V gives CDR1 MNHEY, CDR2 SMNVEV (reference sequence). This CDR3 spans 15 amino acids. V lost 3 bases and J lost 4, with 12 bases in between. The CDR3 bases are TGTGCCAGCAGTTTTAAGGGGCTGGGCACCGGGGAGCTGTTTTTT. It translates to CASSFKGLGTGELFF.

V gene TRBV4-1 combines with J gene TRBJ2-5; TRBD2 matches 8 bases. CDR3 size: 16 residues. CDR1 and CDR2 (germline): MGHRA, YSYEKL. V lost 2 bases, J lost 5 bases, and 10 bases stayed unmatched. The CDR3 loop is CASSQRGAGVGETQYF. CDR3 sequence (DNA): TGCGCCAGCAGCCAAAGAGGAGCGGGAGTAGGGGAGACCCAGTACTTC.

The chain links TRBV2 to TRBJ1-1; D is ambiguous. CDR3 size: 14 residues. V gave up 4 bases and J gave up 5 bases, with 14 bases separating them. CDR1 and CDR2 from the germline V gene are SNHLY and FYNNEI. In nucleotides, the CDR3 is TGTGCCAGCAGTGTCAAGGGTACGGGGACTGAAGCTTTCTTT. Translating gives CASSVKGTGTEAFF.

The chain joins TRBV7-6 to TRBJ2-5, with a possible D match to TRBD2 (5 bases). Germline V gene data show CDR1 as SGHVS and CDR2 as FNYEAQ. V shed 5 bases and J shed 7 bases, with 14 bases lying between them. The CDR3 loop spans 13 amino acids. CDR3 residues: CASSQRSAGTQYF. In DNA, the CDR3 is TGTGCCAGCAGCCAGCGGTCGGCGGGGACCCAGTACTTC.

This chain links TRBV25-1 with TRBJ1-6; D gene ambiguous. This CDR3 comprises 14 residues. From germline, CDR1 is MGHDK and CDR2 SYGVNS. V lost 1 base, J lost 9 bases, and 10 bases lay in between. In nucleotides, the CDR3 is TGTGCCAGCAGTGAATGGGAGTCTGCTTCACCCCTCCACTTT. It codes for CASSEWESASPLHF.

The chain uses TRBV11-2 and TRBJ2-7; possible D gene TRBD1, 6 bases. Germline V gives CDR1 SGHAT, CDR2 FQNNGV. Trimming removed 5 bases from V and 3 bases from J, with 14 bases in between. The length of the CDR3 is 14 residues. The CDR3 is CASSPPWGHYEQYF. The CDR3 DNA sequence: TGTGCCAGCAGCCCACCCTGGGGGCACTACGAGCAGTACTTC.

CDR3 nucleotide sequence: TGTGCCAGCGGAGGGAGCAATCAGCCCCAGCATTTT. It encodes CASGGSNQPQHF. V is TRBV9 and J is TRBJ1-5; D is unresolved. There are 12 residues in the CDR3. V lost 7 bases to trimming and J lost 1 base, with 6 bases between them. CDR1 SGDLS and CDR2 YYNGEE come from the germline V gene. Full variable domain (missing parts from reference TRBV9 and TRBJ1-5): DSGVTQTPKHLITATGQRVTLRCSPRSGDLSVYWYQQSLDQGLQFLIQYYNGEERAKGNILERFSAQQFPDLHSELNLSSLELGDSALYFCASGGSNQPQHFGDGTRLSIL.

The chain joins TRBV7-9 to TRBJ2-3; the match to TRBD2 covers 9 bases. The CDR3 has 15 amino acids. The germline CDR1 and CDR2 sequences are SEHNR and FQNEAQ (reference sequence). V trimming: 6 bases; J trimming: 6 bases; junction bases outside the gene matches: 10. In DNA form, the CDR3 reads TGTGCCAGCAGTCTCGGGACTAGCAGGGCCGATACGCAGTATTTT. Protein product: CASSLGTSRADTQYF.

Concerning this clone itself: The final CDR3 position lacks the conserved phenylalanine or tryptophan, pointing to a likely read error. V usage is TRBV19 and J usage is TRBJ2-7; TRBD1 matches at 9 bases. The CDR3 loop spans 15 amino acids. Germline V gives CDR1 LNHDA, CDR2 SQIVND (reference sequence). With V trimmed by 5 bases and J by 4 bases, 9 bases remained unmatched. CDR3 protein: CASSPGTGYQYEQYL. CDR3 nucleotide sequence: TGTGCCAGTAGTCCTGGGACAGGGTATCAATACGAGCAGTACCTC.

In this sample, this clone turned up a few times. The chain is built from TRBV6-6 and TRBJ2-5, with 8 bases aligning to TRBD1. CDR1 MNHNY and CDR2 SVGAGI come from the germline V gene (reference sequence). The CDR3 sequence is 16 residues long. Trimming at V came to 7 bases and at J to 5 bases, leaving 15 bases not matched to a gene. The CDR3 bases are TGTGCCAGCATCACCGGGACAGGCGTGGGTCGCGAGACCCAGTACTTC. This codes for CASITGTGVGRETQYF.